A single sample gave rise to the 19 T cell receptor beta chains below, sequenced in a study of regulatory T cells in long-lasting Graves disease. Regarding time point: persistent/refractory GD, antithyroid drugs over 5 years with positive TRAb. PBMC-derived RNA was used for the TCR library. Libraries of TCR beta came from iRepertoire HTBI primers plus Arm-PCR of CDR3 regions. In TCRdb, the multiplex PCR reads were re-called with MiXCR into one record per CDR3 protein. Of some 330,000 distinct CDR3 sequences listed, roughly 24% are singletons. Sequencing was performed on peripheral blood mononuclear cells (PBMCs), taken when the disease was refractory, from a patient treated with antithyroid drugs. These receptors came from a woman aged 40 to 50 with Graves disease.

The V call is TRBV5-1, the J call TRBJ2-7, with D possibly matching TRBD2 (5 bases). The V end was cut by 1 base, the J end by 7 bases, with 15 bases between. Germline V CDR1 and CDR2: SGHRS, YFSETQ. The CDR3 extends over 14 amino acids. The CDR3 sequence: CASSLKNRGGEQYF. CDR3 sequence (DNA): TGCGCCAGCAGCTTGAAGAACCGGGGTGGGGAGCAGTACTTC.

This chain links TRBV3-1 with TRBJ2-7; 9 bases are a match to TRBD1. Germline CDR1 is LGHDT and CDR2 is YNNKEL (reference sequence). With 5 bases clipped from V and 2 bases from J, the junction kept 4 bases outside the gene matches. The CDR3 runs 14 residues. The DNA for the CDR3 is TGTGCCAGCAGCGCCGGGGACAGGGCCTACGAGCAGTACTTC. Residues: CASSAGDRAYEQYF.

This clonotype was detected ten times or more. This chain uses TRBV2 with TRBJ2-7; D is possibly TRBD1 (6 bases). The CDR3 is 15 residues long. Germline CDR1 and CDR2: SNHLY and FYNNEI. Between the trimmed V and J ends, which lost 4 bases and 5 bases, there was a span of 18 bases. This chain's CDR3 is CASSAQGQSPHEQYF. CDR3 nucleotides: TGTGCCAGCAGTGCCCAGGGACAATCTCCCCACGAGCAGTACTTC.

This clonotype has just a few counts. The chain's CDR3 is CSVQEVDEKLFF. The CDR3 DNA is TGCAGTGTACAGGAGGTTGACGAAAAACTGTTTTTT. V and J are TRBV20-1 and TRBJ1-4; tentatively, D is TRBD1 (5 bases). The germline V gene encodes CDR1 DFQATT and CDR2 SNEGSKA (reference sequence). V was cut by 7 bases and J by 8 bases, with 14 bases left in between. The CDR3 is 12 amino acids.

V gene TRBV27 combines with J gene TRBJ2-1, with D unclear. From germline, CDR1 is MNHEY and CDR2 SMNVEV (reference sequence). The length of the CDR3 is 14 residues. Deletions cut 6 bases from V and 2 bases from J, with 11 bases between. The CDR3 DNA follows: TGTGCCAGCAGACAACCCTCCGCCTACAATGAGCAGTTCTTC. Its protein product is CASRQPSAYNEQFF.

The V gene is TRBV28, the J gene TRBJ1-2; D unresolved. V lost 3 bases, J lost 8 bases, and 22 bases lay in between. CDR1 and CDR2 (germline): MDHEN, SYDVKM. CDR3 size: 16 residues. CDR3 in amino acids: CASSFSRRAGERGYTF. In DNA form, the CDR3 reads TGTGCCAGCAGTTTCTCCCGGAGGGCGGGCGAGCGGGGCTACACCTTC.

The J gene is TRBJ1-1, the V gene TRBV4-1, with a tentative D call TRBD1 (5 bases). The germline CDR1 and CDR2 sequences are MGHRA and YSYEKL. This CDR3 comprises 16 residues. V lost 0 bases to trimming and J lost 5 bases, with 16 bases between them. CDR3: CASSQDPGWGGTEAFF. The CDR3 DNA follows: TGCGCCAGCAGCCAAGATCCGGGTTGGGGGGGGACTGAAGCTTTCTTT.

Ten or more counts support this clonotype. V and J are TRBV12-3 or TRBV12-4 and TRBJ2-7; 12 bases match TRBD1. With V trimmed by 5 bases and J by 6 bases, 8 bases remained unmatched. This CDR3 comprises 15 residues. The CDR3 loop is CASSRTGQGAGEQYF. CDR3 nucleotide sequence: TGTGCCAGCAGTAGAACGGGACAGGGGGCAGGCGAGCAGTACTTC.

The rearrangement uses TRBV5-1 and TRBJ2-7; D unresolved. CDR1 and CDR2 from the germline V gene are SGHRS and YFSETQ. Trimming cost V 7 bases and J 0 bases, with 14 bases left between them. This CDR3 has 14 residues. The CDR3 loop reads CASRIGWDSYEQYF. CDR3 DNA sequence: TGCGCCAGCCGTATTGGTTGGGACTCCTACGAGCAGTACTTC. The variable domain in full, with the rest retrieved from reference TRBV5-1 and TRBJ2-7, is KAGVTQTPRYLIKTRGQQVTLSCSPISGHRSVSWYQQTPGQGLQFLFEYFSETQRNKGNFPGRFSGRQFSNSRSEMNVSTLELGDSALYLCASRIGWDSYEQYFGPGTRLTVT.

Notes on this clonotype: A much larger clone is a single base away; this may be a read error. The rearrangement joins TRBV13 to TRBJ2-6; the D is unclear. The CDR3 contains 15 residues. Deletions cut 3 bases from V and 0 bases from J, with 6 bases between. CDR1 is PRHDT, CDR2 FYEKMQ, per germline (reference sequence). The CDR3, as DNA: TGTGCCAGCAGCTTCAGTGACTCTGGGGCCAACGTCCTGACTTTC. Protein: CASSFSDSGANVLTF.

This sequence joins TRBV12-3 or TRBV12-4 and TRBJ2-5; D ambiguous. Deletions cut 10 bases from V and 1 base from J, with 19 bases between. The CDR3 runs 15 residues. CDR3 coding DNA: TGTGCCACCAGCCCTAAAGGTCACCCCCAAGAGACCCAGTACTTC. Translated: CATSPKGHPQETQYF.

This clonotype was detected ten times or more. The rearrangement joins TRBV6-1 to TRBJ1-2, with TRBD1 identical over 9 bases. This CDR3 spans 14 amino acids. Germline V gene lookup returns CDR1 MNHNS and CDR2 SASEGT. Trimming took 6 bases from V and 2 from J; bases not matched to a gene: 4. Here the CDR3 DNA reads TGTGCCAGCAGGCCGGGACAGGGCAACTATGGCTACACCTTC. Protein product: CASRPGQGNYGYTF.

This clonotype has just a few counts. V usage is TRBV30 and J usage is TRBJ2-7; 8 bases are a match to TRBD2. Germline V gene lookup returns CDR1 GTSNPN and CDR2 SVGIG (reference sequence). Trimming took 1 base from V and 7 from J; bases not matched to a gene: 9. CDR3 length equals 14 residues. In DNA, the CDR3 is TGTGCCTGGAGTGGGGGGACTAGAGCCCCTGAGCAGTACTTC. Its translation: CAWSGGTRAPEQYF.

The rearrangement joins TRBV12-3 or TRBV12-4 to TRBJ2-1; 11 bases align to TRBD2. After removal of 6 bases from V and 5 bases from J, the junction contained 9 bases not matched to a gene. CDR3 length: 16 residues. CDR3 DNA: TGTGCCAGCAGCCGAAGGACTAGCGGGTCCAACAATGAGCAGTTCTTC. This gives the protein CASSRRTSGSNNEQFF.

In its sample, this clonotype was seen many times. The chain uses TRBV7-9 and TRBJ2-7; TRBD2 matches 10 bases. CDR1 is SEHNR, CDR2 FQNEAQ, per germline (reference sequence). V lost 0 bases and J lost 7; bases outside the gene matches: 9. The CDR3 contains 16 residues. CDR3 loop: CASSLAAGGPSREQYF. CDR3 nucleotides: TGTGCCAGCAGCTTAGCAGCGGGAGGGCCATCGCGGGAGCAGTACTTC.

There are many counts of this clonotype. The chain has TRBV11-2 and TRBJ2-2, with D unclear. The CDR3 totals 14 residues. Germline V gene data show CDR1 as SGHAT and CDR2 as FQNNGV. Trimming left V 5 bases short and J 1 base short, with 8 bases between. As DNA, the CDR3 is TGTGCCAGCAGCCCACTTCAGAACACCGGGGAGCTGTTTTTT. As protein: CASSPLQNTGELFF.

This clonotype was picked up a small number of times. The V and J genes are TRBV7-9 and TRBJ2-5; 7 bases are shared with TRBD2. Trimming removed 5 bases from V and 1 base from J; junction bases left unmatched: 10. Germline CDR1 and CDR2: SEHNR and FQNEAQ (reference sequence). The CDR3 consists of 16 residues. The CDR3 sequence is CASSDYSGPAQETQYF. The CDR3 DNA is TGTGCCAGCAGCGACTATAGCGGGCCTGCCCAAGAGACCCAGTACTTC.

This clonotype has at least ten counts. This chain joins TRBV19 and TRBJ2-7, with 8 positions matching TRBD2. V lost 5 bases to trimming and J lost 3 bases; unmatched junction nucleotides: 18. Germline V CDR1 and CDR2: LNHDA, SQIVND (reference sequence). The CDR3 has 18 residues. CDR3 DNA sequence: TGTGCCAGTAGTGAGGACGGCGGTTACCGACTAGCGTACTACGAGCAGTACTTC. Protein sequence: CASSEDGGYRLAYYEQYF.

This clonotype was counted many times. In DNA, the CDR3 is TGTGCCAGCAGTACTCCTGGAAATGAGCAGTTCTTC. This codes for CASSTPGNEQFF. J is TRBJ2-1 and V is TRBV6-1; D is unclear. Per the germline V gene, CDR1 is MNHNS and CDR2 is SASEGT. Deletions cut 5 bases from V and 7 bases from J, with 9 bases between. This CDR3 is 12 amino acids long.